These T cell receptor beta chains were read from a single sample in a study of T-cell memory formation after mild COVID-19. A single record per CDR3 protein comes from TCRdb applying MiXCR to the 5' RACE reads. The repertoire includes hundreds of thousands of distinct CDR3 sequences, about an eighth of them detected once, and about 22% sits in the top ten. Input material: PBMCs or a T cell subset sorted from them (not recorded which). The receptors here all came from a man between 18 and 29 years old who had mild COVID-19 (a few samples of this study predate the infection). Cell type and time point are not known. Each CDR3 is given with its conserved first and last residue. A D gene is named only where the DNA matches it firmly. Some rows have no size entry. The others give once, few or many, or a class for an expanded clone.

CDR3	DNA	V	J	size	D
CATQYLGTYGYTF	TGTGCCACCCAATACCTGGGCACCTATGGCTACACCTTC	TRBV6-5	TRBJ1-2	many	NA
CASSLPQGVGQETQYF	TGTGCCAGCAGCCTGCCGCAGGGCGTCGGTCAAGAGACCCAGTACTTC	TRBV5-4	TRBJ2-5	few	NA
CASRPGGGPSRVDF	TGCGCCAGCAGACCCGGCGGGGGGCCGTCCAGGGTAGACTTC	TRBV10-2	TRBJ2-7	few	TRBD2
CASSRESGYTF	TGTGCCAGCAGCCGAGAATCTGGCTACACCTTC	TRBV6-2/TRBV6-3	TRBJ1-2	NA	NA
CAWRDRSTDTQYF	TGTGCCTGGAGGGACCGAAGCACAGATACGCAGTATTTT	TRBV30	TRBJ2-3	few	NA
CASSLGLTSTDTQYF	TGTGCTAGCAGCTTAGGCTTGACCAGCACAGATACGCAGTATTTT	TRBV7-7	TRBJ2-3	few	NA
CASSYSTPLGGKLFF	TGTGCCAGCAGTTACTCCACACCCCTCGGTGGAAAACTGTTTTTT	TRBV6-5	TRBJ1-4	many	NA
CASSRSPRSNQPQHF	TGTGCCAGCAGCCGTAGTCCCCGGAGCAATCAGCCCCAGCATTTT	TRBV3-1	TRBJ1-5	few	NA
CASSPDGIGNQPQHF	TGCGCCAGCAGCCCGGACGGGATTGGCAATCAGCCCCAGCATTTT	TRBV5-1	TRBJ1-5	few	NA
CASSDGGPLAIYGYTF	TGTGCCAGCAGTGATGGAGGGCCCCTCGCGATTTATGGCTACACCTTC	TRBV25-1	TRBJ1-2	NA	NA
CASSFAIEQFF	TGTGCCAGCAGCTTCGCAATCGAGCAGTTCTTC	TRBV7-2	TRBJ2-1	many	NA
CASSGSGPQETQYF	TGTGCCAGCAGTGGTAGCGGGCCCCAAGAGACCCAGTACTTC	TRBV6-2/TRBV6-3	TRBJ2-5	few	TRBD2
CAISESNGGRYNEQFF	TGTGCCATCAGTGAGTCGAACGGGGGTCGGTACAATGAGCAGTTCTTC	TRBV10-3	TRBJ2-1	many	NA
CSARSQGGFYNEQFF	TGCAGTGCTAGGAGTCAGGGGGGGTTCTACAATGAGCAGTTCTTC	TRBV20-1	TRBJ2-1	few	NA
CASSYKPGTYTEAFF	TGTGCCAGCAGTTACAAGCCGGGGACTTACACTGAAGCTTTCTTT	TRBV6-6	TRBJ1-1	few	NA
CSARGGSRADQPQHF	TGCAGTGCTAGAGGGGGTAGTAGGGCGGATCAGCCCCAGCATTTT	TRBV20-1	TRBJ1-5	NA	NA
CASSRTGNNEQFF	TGTGCCAGCAGTCGGACAGGGAACAATGAGCAGTTCTTC	TRBV12-3/TRBV12-4	TRBJ2-1	NA	TRBD1
CASSNLAGGRNEQFF	TGTGCCAGCAGTAATCTAGCGGGGGGCCGTAATGAGCAGTTCTTC	TRBV12-3/TRBV12-4	TRBJ2-1	few	TRBD2
CASSRSQGFNEKLFF	TGTGCCAGCTCACGGTCGCAGGGTTTTAATGAAAAACTGTTTTTT	TRBV18	TRBJ1-4	NA	NA
CASSLRGANEKLFF	TGTGCCAGCAGCTTACGGGGAGCTAATGAAAAACTGTTTTTT	TRBV7-2	TRBJ1-4	many	NA